Listed below are T cell receptor beta chains from one sample, sequenced in a study of blood T cell repertoires in COVID-19. The table came from immunoSEQ multiplex PCR; TCRdb's copy has only in-frame clones and leaves some out. The data show 40,000 to 50,000 clones, with 89% seen just once and roughly 21% held by the top ten. Sequences were obtained from peripheral blood. Every receptor here comes from a man aged 50-59 years with active COVID-19. CDR3s leave out the opening cysteine and the closing phenylalanine or tryptophan. Only some rows state a clone size, as once, few, many or a class for expanded clones.

clone_size,v_call,cdr3_aa
.,TRBV7-9,ASSNSGRAPYEQY
.,TRBV1,TSSNEGGLVAKNIQY
.,TRBV5-1,ASTIDGGGSYEQY
.,TRBV6-2/TRBV6-3,ASSYTRQAARSGQPQH
once,TRBV18,ASSPQQDSSYEQY
.,TRBV7-2,ASSQGLATDTQY
.,TRBV19,VSGAPTNEQF
.,TRBV6-4,ASSSTSSDTGELF
.,TRBV13,ASSSPSAGGKNIQY
.,TRBV10-3,AISLQGSNTEAF
.,TRBV9,ASSSTQGYEQY
.,TRBV11-3,ASSSRSIYEQY
.,TRBV5-1,ASSLFHNSDTLSYEQY
.,TRBV6-6,ASSYSDRSNYGYT
.,TRBV27,ASSLQGGYNEQF
.,TRBV19,ASSMARTGAETQY
.,TRBV27,ASSPRGLAGEHNEQF
.,TRBV11-1,ASSYEGGGPADTQY
.,TRBV10-2,ASKLAENTGELF
once,TRBV21-1,ASPTWGLAYNSPLH
.,TRBV4-3,ASRLQGDTGELF
.,TRBV29-1,SSRQGGFNEQF
.,TRBV11-1,ASSLNSGQETQY
.,TRBV6-2/TRBV6-3,ASSPPGQGAFEQY
once,TRBV27,ASRYGLAGQETQY
few,TRBV9,ASSVEDGRVGETQY
.,TRBV28,ASFPGGGYT
few,TRBV7-7,ASSHDTTGANTGELF